The clone carrying this T cell receptor beta chain has a handful of counts. Its antigen is undetermined. TCRdb keeps only in-frame clones here, not all; method: immunoSEQ multiplex PCR. Altogether 10,000 to 13,000 clones are present, roughly two thirds being singletons, with the ten largest covering roughly 6.4%. The data belong to a study of T cell repertoires in urothelial bladder cancer. Study observations and caveats: Median T cells were around 5,600 in carcinoma and roughly 24,000 in benign specimens.

The CDR3 is made up of 15 amino acids. Trimming stripped 1 base from V and 2 bases from J, with 9 bases between. Germline CDR1 is PRHDT and CDR2 is FYEKMQ (reference sequence). The TCR comes from a human donor with a benign inflammatory bladder lesion. Sequencing was done on a sample of tumor-infiltrating cells from bladder cancer. V usage is TRBV13 and J usage is TRBJ1-5; D call uncertain. CDR3 nucleotides: TGTGCCAGCAGCTTAGATGCGGACGGCAATCAGCCCCAGCATTTT. Its translation: CASSLDADGNQPQHF. Combining the CDR3 with reference TRBV13 and TRBJ1-5 gives the whole variable domain AAGVIQSPRHLIKEKRETATLKCYPIPRHDTVYWYQQGPGQDPQFLISFYEKMQSDKGSIPDRFSAQQFSDYHSELNMSSLELGDSALYFCASSLDADGNQPQHFGDGTRLSIL.